This T cell receptor beta chain was observed in a study of control samples from healthy donors and cancer patients. Germline lookup yields CDR1 MGHDK and CDR2 SYGVNS. Trimming took 3 bases from V and 2 from J, leaving 12 bases between them. This CDR3 is built from 15 residues. The table came from immunoSEQ multiplex PCR; TCRdb's copy has only in-frame clones and leaves some out. The table has about 84,000 clones, about nine tenths seen once; the top ten hold less than 20%. This TCR derives from a man between 25 and 39 years old in good health. This rearrangement joins TRBV25-1 to TRBJ2-3, with D tentatively TRBD1 (5 bases). The specimen sequenced was blood. CDR3: CASSEGQLNTDTQYF. The CDR3 DNA sequence: TGTGCCAGCAGTGAGGGGCAGCTTAACACAGATACGCAGTATTTT.